This is a list of T cell receptor beta chains from one sample in a study of T-cell memory formation after mild COVID-19. TCRdb ran MiXCR on the 5' RACE reads and lists one entry per CDR3 protein. This repertoire shows 350,000 to 550,000 distinct CDR3 sequences, more than 15% found once; its top ten account for roughly 21%. The specimen was PBMCs or a T cell subset sorted from them (not recorded which). The receptors come from a man younger than 35 who had mild COVID-19 (a few samples of this study predate the infection). Cell type and time point are not known. The CDR3 runs from the conserved cysteine through the conserved F or W. The D gene is left open where the match is weak. Rows may omit the clone size; those that give it use once, few, many or a size class.

CDR3aa: CASSSAGNSGQETQYF; CDR3nt: TGTGCCAGCAGCTCCGCAGGGAACTCGGGCCAAGAGACCCAGTACTTC; j_gene: TRBJ2-5; d_gene: .; abundance: few; v_gene: TRBV7-2
CDR3aa: CASSQDLTSKGYTF; CDR3nt: TGTGCCAGCAGCCAAGATCTGACCTCGAAAGGCTACACCTTC; j_gene: TRBJ1-2; d_gene: .; abundance: .; v_gene: TRBV4-2
CDR3aa: CASSQAERGTDTQYF; CDR3nt: TGTGCCAGCAGTCAAGCGGAGCGGGGCACAGATACGCAGTATTTT; j_gene: TRBJ2-3; d_gene: .; abundance: .; v_gene: TRBV5-4
CDR3aa: CASSSRSRGGQETQYF; CDR3nt: TGCGCCAGCAGCTCAAGATCCCGGGGTGGGCAAGAGACCCAGTACTTC; j_gene: TRBJ2-5; d_gene: .; abundance: few; v_gene: TRBV5-1
CDR3aa: CASRRSTEVIDPQHF; CDR3nt: TGTGCCAGCAGACGATCGACAGAGGTAATTGATCCCCAGCATTTT; j_gene: TRBJ1-5; d_gene: .; abundance: .; v_gene: TRBV2
CDR3aa: CASGHFNQPQHF; CDR3nt: TGTGCCAGCGGACATTTCAATCAGCCCCAGCATTTT; j_gene: TRBJ1-5; d_gene: .; abundance: few; v_gene: TRBV7-9
CDR3aa: CASSPDRGETQYF; CDR3nt: TGCGCCAGCAGCCCAGACAGGGGAGAGACCCAGTACTTC; j_gene: TRBJ2-5; d_gene: TRBD1; abundance: many; v_gene: TRBV18
CDR3aa: CASSFLRGGYRGTDTQYF; CDR3nt: TGTGCCAGCAGCTTTTTGCGGGGGGGCTACAGGGGCACAGATACGCAGTATTTT; j_gene: TRBJ2-3; d_gene: TRBD2; abundance: .; v_gene: TRBV7-2
CDR3aa: CASSQVVGQGSYEQYF; CDR3nt: TGCGCCAGCAGCCAAGTTGTGGGACAGGGGTCCTACGAGCAGTACTTC; j_gene: TRBJ2-7; d_gene: TRBD1; abundance: .; v_gene: TRBV4-1
CDR3aa: CASRRSGATDTQYF; CDR3nt: TGTGCCAGCCGGAGAAGCGGGGCCACAGATACGCAGTATTTT; j_gene: TRBJ2-3; d_gene: TRBD2; abundance: .; v_gene: TRBV6-2/TRBV6-3
CDR3aa: CASSFGGQYGYTF; CDR3nt: TGTGCCAGCAGCTTTGGGGGCCAGTATGGCTACACCTTC; j_gene: TRBJ1-2; d_gene: .; abundance: few; v_gene: TRBV5-6
CDR3aa: CASILAGGPDNEQFF; CDR3nt: TGTGCCAGCATTCTAGCGGGGGGGCCGGACAATGAGCAGTTCTTC; j_gene: TRBJ2-1; d_gene: TRBD2; abundance: .; v_gene: TRBV12-3/TRBV12-4
CDR3aa: CASSRTGVYSPLHF; CDR3nt: TGTGCCAGCAGCCGCACAGGGGTATATTCACCCCTCCACTTT; j_gene: TRBJ1-6; d_gene: TRBD1; abundance: few; v_gene: TRBV6-2/TRBV6-3
CDR3aa: CSAQDRKETQYF; CDR3nt: TGCAGTGCCCAGGACCGCAAAGAGACCCAGTACTTC; j_gene: TRBJ2-5; d_gene: .; abundance: few; v_gene: TRBV20-1
CDR3aa: CASSDTRGSSYEQYF; CDR3nt: TGTGCCAGCAGCGATACCAGGGGTAGCTCCTACGAGCAGTACTTC; j_gene: TRBJ2-7; d_gene: .; abundance: .; v_gene: TRBV7-9
CDR3aa: CSAREDGGSYEQYF; CDR3nt: TGCAGTGCTAGAGAGGACGGGGGATCCTACGAGCAGTACTTC; j_gene: TRBJ2-7; d_gene: .; abundance: few; v_gene: TRBV20-1